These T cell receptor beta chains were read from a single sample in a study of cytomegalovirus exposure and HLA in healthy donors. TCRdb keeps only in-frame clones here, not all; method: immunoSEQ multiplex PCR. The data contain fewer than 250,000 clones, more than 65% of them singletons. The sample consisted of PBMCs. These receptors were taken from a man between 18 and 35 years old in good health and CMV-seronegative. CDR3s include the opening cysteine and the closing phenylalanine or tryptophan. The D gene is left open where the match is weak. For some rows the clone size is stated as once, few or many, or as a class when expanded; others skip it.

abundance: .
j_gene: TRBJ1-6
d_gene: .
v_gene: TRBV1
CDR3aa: CTSSQDWRGREAYNSPLHF
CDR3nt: TGCACCAGCAGCCAAGATTGGCGGGGGCGGGAAGCCTATAATTCACCCCTCCACTTT

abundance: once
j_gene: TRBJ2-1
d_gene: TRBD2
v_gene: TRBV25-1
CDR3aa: CASTHRLAGDYNEQFF
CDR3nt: TGTGCCAGCACCCACCGACTAGCGGGAGACTACAATGAGCAGTTCTTC

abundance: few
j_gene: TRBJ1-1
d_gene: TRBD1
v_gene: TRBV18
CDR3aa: CASSLPRTGQDTEAFF
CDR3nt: TGTGCCAGCTCACTCCCCCGGACAGGGCAGGACACTGAAGCTTTCTTT

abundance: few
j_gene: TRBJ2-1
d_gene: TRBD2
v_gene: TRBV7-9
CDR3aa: CASSAPSGRAHNEQFF
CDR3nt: TGTGCCAGCAGCGCACCTAGCGGGAGGGCCCACAATGAGCAGTTCTTC

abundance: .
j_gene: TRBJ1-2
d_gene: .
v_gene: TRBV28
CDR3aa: CASSSWSLDGYTF
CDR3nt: TGTGCCAGCAGCTCCTGGAGTCTCGATGGCTACACCTTC

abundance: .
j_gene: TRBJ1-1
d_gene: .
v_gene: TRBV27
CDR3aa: CASSLTGNTEAFF
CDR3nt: TGTGCCAGCAGTTTGACAGGGAACACTGAAGCTTTCTTT

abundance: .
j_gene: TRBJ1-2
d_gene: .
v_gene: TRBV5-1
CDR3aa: CASSLDSGYGYTF
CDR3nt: TGCGCCAGCAGCTTGGACAGTGGATATGGCTACACCTTC

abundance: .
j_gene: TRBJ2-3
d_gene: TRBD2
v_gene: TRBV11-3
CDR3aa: CASSPGLAGAADTQYF
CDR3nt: TGTGCCAGCAGCCCTGGACTAGCGGGAGCCGCAGATACGCAGTATTTT

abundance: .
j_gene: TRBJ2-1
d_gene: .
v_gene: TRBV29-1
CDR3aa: CSVEGRGVRNEQFF
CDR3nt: TGCAGCGTTGAAGGTCGGGGAGTTCGTAATGAGCAGTTCTTC

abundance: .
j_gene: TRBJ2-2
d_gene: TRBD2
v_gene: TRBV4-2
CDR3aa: CASSQDFPSGNGELFF
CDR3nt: TGTGCCAGCAGCCAAGATTTTCCTAGCGGTAACGGGGAGCTGTTTTTT

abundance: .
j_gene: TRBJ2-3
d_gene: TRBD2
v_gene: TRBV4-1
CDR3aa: CASSLTQAGGPGDTQYF
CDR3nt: TGCGCCAGCAGCCTAACCCAGGCGGGAGGGCCGGGGGATACGCAGTATTTT

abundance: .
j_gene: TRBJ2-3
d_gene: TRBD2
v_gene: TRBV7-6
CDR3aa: CASSSGLAGESDTQYF
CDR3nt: TGTGCCAGCAGCTCAGGACTAGCGGGAGAGTCAGATACGCAGTATTTT

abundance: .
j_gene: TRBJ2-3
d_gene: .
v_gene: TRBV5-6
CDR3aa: CASSLYRAHTQYF
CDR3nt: TGTGCCAGCAGCCTCTACAGGGCACATACGCAGTATTTT

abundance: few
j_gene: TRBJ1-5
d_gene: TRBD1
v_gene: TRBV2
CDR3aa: CAIGQDSNQPQHF
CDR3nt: TGTGCCATTGGACAGGATAGCAATCAGCCCCAGCATTTT

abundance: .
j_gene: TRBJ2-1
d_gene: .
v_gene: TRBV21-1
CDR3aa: CASSKVGGSSYNEQFF
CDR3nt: TGTGCCAGCAGCAAAGTGGGCGGGAGCTCCTACAATGAGCAGTTCTTC

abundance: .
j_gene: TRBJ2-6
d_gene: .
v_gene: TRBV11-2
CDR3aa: CASSHRTSGANVLTF
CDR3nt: TGTGCCAGCAGCCACAGAACCTCTGGGGCCAACGTCCTGACTTTC

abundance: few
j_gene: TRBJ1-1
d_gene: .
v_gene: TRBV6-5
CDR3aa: CASSHLGGNTEAFF
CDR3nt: TGTGCCAGCAGTCACCTCGGAGGGAACACTGAAGCTTTCTTT

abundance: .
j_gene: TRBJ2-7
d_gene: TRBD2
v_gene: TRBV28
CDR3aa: CASSFRSSGSSSYEQYF
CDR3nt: TGTGCCAGCAGTTTCAGAAGTAGCGGGAGTTCTTCCTACGAGCAGTACTTC

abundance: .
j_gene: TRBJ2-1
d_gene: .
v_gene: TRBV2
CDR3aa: CASSVRGSEQFF
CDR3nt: TGTGCCAGCAGTGTCCGGGGGAGTGAGCAGTTCTTC

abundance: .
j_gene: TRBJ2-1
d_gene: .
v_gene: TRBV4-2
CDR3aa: CASSQRGHLYNEQFF
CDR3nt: TGTGCCAGCAGCCAGAGAGGACATCTCTACAATGAGCAGTTCTTC

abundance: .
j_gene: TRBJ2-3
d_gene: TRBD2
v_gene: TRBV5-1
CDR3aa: CASSSRTSGRRDTQYF
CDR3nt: TGCGCCAGCAGTTCCAGGACTAGCGGGAGGAGAGATACGCAGTATTTT

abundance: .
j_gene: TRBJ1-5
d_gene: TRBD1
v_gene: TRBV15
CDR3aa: CATSLDRLNQPQHF
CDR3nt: TGTGCCACCAGCTTGGACAGGCTTAATCAGCCCCAGCATTTT

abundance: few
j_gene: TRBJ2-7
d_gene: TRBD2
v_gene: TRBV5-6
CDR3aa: CASSLTSGIYEQYF
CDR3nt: TGTGCCAGCAGCTTGACTAGCGGGATCTACGAGCAGTACTTC

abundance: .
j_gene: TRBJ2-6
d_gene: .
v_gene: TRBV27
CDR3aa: CASSYGSGANVLTF
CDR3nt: TGTGCCAGCAGTTACGGCTCTGGGGCCAACGTCCTGACTTTC

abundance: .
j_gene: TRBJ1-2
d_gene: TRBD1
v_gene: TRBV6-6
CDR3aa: CASSLQGNYGYTF
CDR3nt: TGTGCCAGCAGCTTACAGGGGAACTATGGCTACACCTTC

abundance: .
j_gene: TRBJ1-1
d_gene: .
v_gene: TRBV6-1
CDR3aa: CASIHRVSTEAFF
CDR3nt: TGTGCCAGCATTCACAGGGTTAGCACTGAAGCTTTCTTT

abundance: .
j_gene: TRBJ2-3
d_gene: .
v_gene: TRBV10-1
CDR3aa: CASSDGRSMPDTQYF
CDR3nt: TGCGCCAGCAGTGACGGTAGGAGTATGCCAGATACGCAGTATTTT

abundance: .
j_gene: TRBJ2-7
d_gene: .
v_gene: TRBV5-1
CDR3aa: CASRQDTSYEQYF
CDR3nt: TGCGCCAGCAGACAGGATACCTCCTACGAGCAGTACTTC

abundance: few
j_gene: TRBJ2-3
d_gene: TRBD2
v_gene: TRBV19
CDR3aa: CASSPVAGGTDTQYF
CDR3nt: TGTGCCAGTAGTCCGGTAGCGGGGGGCACAGATACGCAGTATTTT

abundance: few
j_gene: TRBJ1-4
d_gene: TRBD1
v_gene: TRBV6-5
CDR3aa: CASSYSWTGKEKLFF
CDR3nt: TGTGCCAGCAGTTACTCCTGGACAGGGAAGGAAAAACTGTTTTTT

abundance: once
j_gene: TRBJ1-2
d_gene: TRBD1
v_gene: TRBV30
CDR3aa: CAWSAGQGRGYTF
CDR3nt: TGTGCCTGGAGTGCCGGACAGGGACGTGGCTACACCTTC

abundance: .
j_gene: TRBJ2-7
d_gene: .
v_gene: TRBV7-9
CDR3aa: CASSWAIRSPYEQYF
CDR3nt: TGTGCCAGCAGCTGGGCTATAAGATCACCCTACGAGCAGTACTTC

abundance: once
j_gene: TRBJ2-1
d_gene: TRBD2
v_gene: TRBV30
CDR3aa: CAWSVLADYNEQFF
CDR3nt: TGTGCCTGGAGTGTACTAGCGGACTACAATGAGCAGTTCTTC

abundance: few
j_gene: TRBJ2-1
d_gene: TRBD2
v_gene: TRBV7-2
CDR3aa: CASSLVAGDYNEQFF
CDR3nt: TGTGCCAGCAGCTTAGTAGCGGGAGATTACAATGAGCAGTTCTTC

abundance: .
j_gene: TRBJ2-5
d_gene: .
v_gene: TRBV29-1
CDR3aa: CSVERGETQYF
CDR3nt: TGCAGCGTTGAAAGGGGTGAGACCCAGTACTTC

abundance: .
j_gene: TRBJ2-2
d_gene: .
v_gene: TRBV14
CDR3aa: CASSQQVTGELFF
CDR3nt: TGTGCCAGCAGCCAGCAGGTCACCGGGGAGCTGTTTTTT

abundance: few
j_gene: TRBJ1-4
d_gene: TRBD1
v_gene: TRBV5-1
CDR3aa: CASSPGQAENEKLFF
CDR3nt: TGCGCCAGCAGCCCGGGACAGGCAGAAAATGAAAAACTGTTTTTT

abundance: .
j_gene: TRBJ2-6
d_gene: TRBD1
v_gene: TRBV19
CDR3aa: CASSMIGTGTNVLTF
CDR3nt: TGTGCCAGTAGTATGATCGGGACAGGGACCAACGTCCTGACTTTC

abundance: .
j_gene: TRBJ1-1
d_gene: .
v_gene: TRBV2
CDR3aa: CASSSWAAGNTEAFF
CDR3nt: TGTGCCAGCAGTTCTTGGGCAGCCGGGAACACTGAAGCTTTCTTT

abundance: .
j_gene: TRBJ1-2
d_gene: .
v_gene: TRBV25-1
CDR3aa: CASSELAGDVKYYGYTF
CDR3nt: TGTGCCAGCAGTGAATTGGCAGGGGACGTTAAATACTATGGCTACACCTTC

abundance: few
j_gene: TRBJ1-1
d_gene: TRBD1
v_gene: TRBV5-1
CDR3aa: CASSLGQGGTEAFF
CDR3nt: TGCGCCAGCAGCTTGGGACAGGGAGGAACTGAAGCTTTCTTT

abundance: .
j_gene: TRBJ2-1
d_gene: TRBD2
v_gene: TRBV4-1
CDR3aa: CASSQPLAGAANEQFF
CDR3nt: TGCGCCAGCAGCCAACCTCTAGCGGGAGCTGCCAATGAGCAGTTCTTC

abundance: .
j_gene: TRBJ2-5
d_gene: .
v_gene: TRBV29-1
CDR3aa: CSVAKQGAETQYF
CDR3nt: TGCAGCGTAGCGAAACAGGGTGCCGAGACCCAGTACTTC

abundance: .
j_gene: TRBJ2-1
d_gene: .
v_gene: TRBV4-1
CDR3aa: CASSQVRTSDEQFF
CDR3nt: TGCGCCAGCAGCCAAGTAAGAACTAGTGATGAGCAGTTCTTC

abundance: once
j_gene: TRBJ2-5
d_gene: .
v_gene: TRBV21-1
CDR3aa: CASSKKRGQGAKEETQYF
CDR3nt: TGTGCCAGCAGCAAAAAGCGGGGACAGGGGGCCAAAGAAGAGACCCAGTACTTC

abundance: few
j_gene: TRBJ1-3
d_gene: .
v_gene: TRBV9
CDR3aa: CASSVGHSGNTIYF
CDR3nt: TGTGCCAGCAGCGTAGGGCACAGCGGAAACACCATATATTTT

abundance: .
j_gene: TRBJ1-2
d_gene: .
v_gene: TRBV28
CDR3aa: CASSFPGSYGYTF
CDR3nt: TGTGCCAGCAGTTTCCCGGGTTCCTATGGCTACACCTTC

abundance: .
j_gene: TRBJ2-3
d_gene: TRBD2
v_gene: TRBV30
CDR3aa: CAWRGLAGVGDTQYF
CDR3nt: TGTGCCTGGAGGGGACTAGCGGGCGTAGGAGATACGCAGTATTTT

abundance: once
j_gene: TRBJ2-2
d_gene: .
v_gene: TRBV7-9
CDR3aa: CASRADPGLADGGELFF
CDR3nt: TGTGCCAGCAGGGCAGATCCGGGACTGGCCGACGGGGGGGAGCTGTTTTTT

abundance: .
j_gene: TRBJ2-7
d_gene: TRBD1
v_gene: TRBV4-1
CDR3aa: CASSLQGVYSYEQYF
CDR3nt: TGCGCCAGCAGCCTCCAGGGGGTTTACTCCTACGAGCAGTACTTC

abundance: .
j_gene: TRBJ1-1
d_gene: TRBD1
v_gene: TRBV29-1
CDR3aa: CSVEWRQQGYTEAFF
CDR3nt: TGCAGCGTTGAATGGAGGCAACAGGGGTACACTGAAGCTTTCTTT

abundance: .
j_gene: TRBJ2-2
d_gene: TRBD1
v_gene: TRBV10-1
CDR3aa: CASSEIRQGAFTGELFF
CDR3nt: TGCGCCAGCAGTGAGATCAGACAGGGGGCATTCACCGGGGAGCTGTTTTTT

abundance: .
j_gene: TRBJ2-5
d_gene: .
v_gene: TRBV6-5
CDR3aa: CASSYSTRAETQYF
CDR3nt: TGTGCCAGCAGTTACTCGACCAGGGCTGAGACCCAGTACTTC

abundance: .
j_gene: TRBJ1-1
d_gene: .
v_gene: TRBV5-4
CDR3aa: CASRQQGSTEAFF
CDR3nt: TGTGCCAGCAGACAGCAGGGTTCCACTGAAGCTTTCTTT

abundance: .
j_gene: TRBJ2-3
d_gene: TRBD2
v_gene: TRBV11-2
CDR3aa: CASSAGLAGVGADTQYF
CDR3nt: TGTGCCAGCAGCGCGGGACTAGCGGGAGTCGGGGCAGATACGCAGTATTTT